What follows describes a single T cell receptor (beta chain). The clone's antigen remains unknown. Base qualities were left out, and no much larger clone turns up one base away. This entry belongs to a study of shared clonotypes between healthy human individuals (dated by TCRdb to about 2020). The study in broad terms: Three men and two women, aged 18 to 49 years, made up the cohort. For each donor, three plates each were used for CD4 naive and CD4 memory, two plates were used for CD8 naive, and one plate was used for CD8 memory. The study deeply sequenced blood TCR repertoires of five healthy adults to estimate repertoire size and the extent of clonotype sharing between individuals. Each donor's leukapheresis produced roughly between roughly 0.9 and 9 billion PBMCs. Libraries were prepared and TCR repertoires were sequenced by different laboratories using diverse techniques, in order to increase sequencing depth and limit assay-specific biases. General study outcomes and caveats: Estimated clonotype richness was generally larger for naive than for memory subsets. Rarefaction of sorted-subset datasets indicated incomplete sequencing despite the large sequencing depth. When four donors were compared, the shared fraction of clonotypes was about 5.2% for naive CD4, around 3.6% for naive CD8, 2.3% for memory CD4, and 0.35% to 0.4% for memory CD8. Based on pairwise subsampling, the degree of clonotype sharing among donors was expected to be affected by sequencing depth. Because the study included a small number of donors, the genetic and exposure-history diversity represented was limited. Clonotypes shared by all four sorted-subset donors showed higher generation probabilities than non-shared clonotypes. Sampling was restricted to blood, and TCR repertoires in tissue are likely to differ from TCR repertoires in blood.

The donors were healthy, HIV-negative adults who had no recently reported acute infections or vaccinations. Every donor was a Caucasian adult living in Nashville, Tennessee, USA. CD4+ T cells were enriched through magnetic negative selection, after which naive cells were positively selected on CD45RA and the remaining negative fraction served as the memory subset. Blood was collected by leukapheresis, and PBMCs were isolated by Ficoll-Histopaque density gradient centrifugation and then cryopreserved in liquid nitrogen vapor phase. Purity and quantity of every magnetically sorted T cell population were checked by analytical flow cytometry. Genomic DNA was isolated from every sorted fraction and measured by UV absorbance on a Nanodrop 2000c. A distance of 11 bases separates the germline ends of V and J, which lose 10 bases and 2 bases respectively. From its cysteine to its phenylalanine, the CDR3 spans 12 amino acids. Only the CDR3 DNA stays, 36 bases, in frame from base 1.

Using the deep immunoSEQ assay, multiplex PCR amplified TCR CDR3 regions from genomic DNA. Extracted genomic DNA from each cell subset was distributed evenly across all wells of several immunoSEQ 96-well plates, and each plate was treated as a replicate. Each replicate PCR for sorted subsets received 150 to 250 ng genomic DNA, equal to about 30,000 T cell genomes. Purified libraries were quantified with a Qubit 3.0 fluorometer, sized on a Bioanalyzer 2100, and re-quantified with the KAPA Library Quantification kit. A separate single-read 150-cycle Illumina NextSeq 550 flow cell was used to sequence each immunoSEQ 96-well plate. From the authors' description of their analysis: Because the immunoSEQ output held only junctional sequences and lacked quality scores, the filtering could not match the filtering applied to full-length reads. Sequences were annotated with PyIR, a Python wrapper for IgBLAST v1.9, using IMGT germline references to assign V/J genes and CDR3. Reads were removed for weak V/J assignments (E-value above 1e-6), missing CDR3, stop codons, out-of-frame junctions, or ambiguous translated residues. V3J clonotypes were defined as sequences sharing the same inferred V gene, J gene, and CDR3 amino acid sequence. Percentage overlap between repertoires was calculated by dividing the number of shared unique clonotypes by the size of the smaller repertoire. Three approaches were used to assess repertoire richness: RTK rarefaction, the Chao1 estimator, and Recon v2.1 estimates of unobserved clonotypes. Generation probabilities were computed with OLGA for all TCRbeta clonotypes obtained by the gDNA method from several donors. Here the immuneACCESS table is served through TCRdb, limited to in-frame sequences with V and J called. Missing clones are a known gap in these copies; in checked studies unresolved V genes cover under half, and the rest lacks a known reason. That table gives V, J and clone size, and the DNA gave D and trimming. In this sample the table shows under 1,100,000 clones, about 70% of which occur a single time. The top ten clones comprise about 1.5% of the sample.

The sequence was obtained from a young man in good health. The sample comprised memory CD4+ T cells sorted from blood. The cell subset or site label corresponds to: CD45RA-negative fraction. The V gene is TRBV6-7 and the J gene is TRBJ1-2; matching of 6 bases hints at TRBD1 as the D gene. TRBV6-7 has ORF status, its function being uncertain. The DNA reads as follows: TGTGCCATTCACAGGGTGAACTATGGCTACACCTTC. Its protein reads: CAIHRVNYGYTF.